These T cell receptor beta chains were read from a single sample in a study of response to subunit inactivated influenza vaccine. TCRdb independently ran MiXCR on the RT-PCR reads; one entry per CDR3 protein. The sample has about 800,000 distinct CDR3 sequences; approximately 22% are singletons. The sequencing here drew on PBMCs from blood, taken 5 days after vaccination. The receptors originated from a man in his fifties who received an inactivated influenza vaccine. The CDR3 runs from the conserved cysteine through the conserved F or W. D genes are given only for firm matches. Size values are once, few and many counts, or a class for expanded clones, and some rows have none.

DNA,CDR3,V,D,size,J
TGCAGCGTTAATCTCCTCGGGACACCTGAGCCCATTCAGTACTTC,CSVNLLGTPEPIQYF,TRBV29-1,-,-,TRBJ2-4
TGTGCCAGCAGCTTACAGGGACAGGGTGAGACCCAGTACTTC,CASSLQGQGETQYF,TRBV7-9,TRBD1,-,TRBJ2-5
TGTGCCAGCAGAGACAGGGAGTACTACGAGCAGTACTTC,CASRDREYYEQYF,TRBV6-1,TRBD1,few,TRBJ2-7
TGCAGTGCTGGGCTAGCGGGAAAGCATGAGCAGTTCTTC,CSAGLAGKHEQFF,TRBV20-1,TRBD2,few,TRBJ2-1
TGTGCCAGCACCGTGGGGACTAGCGGGAGGACGACCCAGTACTTC,CASTVGTSGRTTQYF,TRBV2,TRBD2,few,TRBJ2-5
TGTGCCAGCAGCCAAGCAGGGACTAGCGGGGGACGAATACAAGAGACCCAGTACTTC,CASSQAGTSGGRIQETQYF,TRBV4-2,TRBD2,few,TRBJ2-5
TGTGCCAGCAGCAAACCCCCACGGACTAGCATCTACGAGCAGTACTTC,CASSKPPRTSIYEQYF,TRBV6-2/TRBV6-3,TRBD2,-,TRBJ2-7
TGCGCCAGCAGCTCTGCGGGACAGGGGGGCGAGCAGTACTTC,CASSSAGQGGEQYF,TRBV5-1,TRBD1,few,TRBJ2-7
TGCGCCAGCAGCCCAGGACAGAAAACAAACATTCAGTACTTC,CASSPGQKTNIQYF,TRBV5-1,-,few,TRBJ2-4
TGCAGTGCTAGAGGACTTGGGGAAAAACTGTTTTTT,CSARGLGEKLFF,TRBV20-1,-,-,TRBJ1-4
TGTGCCAGCAGTTACTCGCTTGATGACTATGGCTACACCTTC,CASSYSLDDYGYTF,TRBV6-2/TRBV6-3,-,-,TRBJ1-2
TGCAGTGCTAGACCCTTAAGGGGACTAGCGGGAGGGTCCTCCTACAATGAGCAGTTCTTC,CSARPLRGLAGGSSYNEQFF,TRBV20-1,TRBD2,many,TRBJ2-1
TGTGCCAGCAGTCCTACCGAGGGGGGACCTAAAGAGACCCAGTACTTC,CASSPTEGGPKETQYF,TRBV12-3/TRBV12-4,-,few,TRBJ2-5
TGTGCCAGCAGTCGGGCCGGACAGGGCATATACAATGAGCAGTTCTTC,CASSRAGQGIYNEQFF,TRBV6-1,TRBD1,few,TRBJ2-1
TGTGCCACCGTAAATGGCGGGGGGGCCACAGATACGCAGTATTTT,CATVNGGGATDTQYF,TRBV28,TRBD2,-,TRBJ2-3
TGTGCCAGCAGCTTAGCGTTCGGGACGGCTTCCTACGAGCAGTACTTC,CASSLAFGTASYEQYF,TRBV7-9,-,few,TRBJ2-7
TGTGCCAGCAGTTACTCAACAGGGGGAAATGAGCAGTTCTTC,CASSYSTGGNEQFF,TRBV6-5,TRBD1,many,TRBJ2-1
TGTGCCAGCAGAGGTAGCGGGGGGGCCGCCGGGGAGCTGTTTTTT,CASRGSGGAAGELFF,TRBV6-1,TRBD2,-,TRBJ2-2
TGTGCCAGCAGCCAAGGCCCAGCGGCCTACAATGAGCAGTTCTTC,CASSQGPAAYNEQFF,TRBV3-1,-,-,TRBJ2-1
TGCAGCGTCGCCGGGACAGGGATCACTGAAGCTTTCTTT,CSVAGTGITEAFF,TRBV29-1,TRBD1,few,TRBJ1-1
TGTGCCAGCAGCCCAGGATTGAGCGGCTCTGGAAACACCATATATTTT,CASSPGLSGSGNTIYF,TRBV28,-,-,TRBJ1-3
TGTGCCAGCAGATTTGACAGGGTGGGGGCAGATACGCAGTATTTT,CASRFDRVGADTQYF,TRBV7-2,TRBD1,few,TRBJ2-3
TGTGCCAGCAGTTTACCCCTCGGGACAGGGGGCGCCGGGACTGAAGCTTTCTTT,CASSLPLGTGGAGTEAFF,TRBV28,TRBD1,-,TRBJ1-1
TGTGCCCGCCGGTCGGGGGGGAGCACAGATACGCAGTATTTT,CARRSGGSTDTQYF,TRBV21-1,-,-,TRBJ2-3
TGCAGCGTTGTAACTCGGGGACTTCAGTACTTC,CSVVTRGLQYF,TRBV29-1,-,-,TRBJ2-4
TGCAGTGCTAGTATCGGGACGGACCAAGAGACCCAGTACTTC,CSASIGTDQETQYF,TRBV20-1,-,-,TRBJ2-5
TGTGCCATCGATACAGGGAACTATGGCTACACCTTC,CAIDTGNYGYTF,TRBV10-3,-,few,TRBJ1-2
TGTGCCAGCAGTGACGATATGACTAGCGGTTATTACAATGAGCAGTTCTTC,CASSDDMTSGYYNEQFF,TRBV25-1,TRBD2,many,TRBJ2-1
TGTGCCAGCAGCGCGGCAGACAGGGACGGCACAGATACGCAGTATTTT,CASSAADRDGTDTQYF,TRBV7-9,TRBD1,few,TRBJ2-3